These T cell receptor beta chains were read from a single sample in a study of blood T cell repertoires in COVID-19. Profiling relied on immunoSEQ multiplex PCR, and the TCRdb table lists in-frame clones only, not all of them. The data contain around 220,000 clones, roughly 86% of them seen just once; the ten biggest clones take up about 9.4%. The material sequenced was peripheral blood. Receptor source: a woman aged 45-65 years with COVID-19, enrolled during active disease. CDR3s include the opening cysteine and the closing phenylalanine or tryptophan. The size field is filled for only some rows; it gives once, few, many or a size class.

size	J	V	CDR3
.	TRBJ2-3	TRBV3-1/TRBV3-2	CASSQLGGAGSTDTQYF
.	TRBJ2-1	TRBV5-6	CASSSRTSGVLYNEQFF
.	TRBJ2-5	TRBV11-2	CASSLVGLAGGRGQETQYF
.	TRBJ2-3	TRBV7-2	CASSLPGLAGSDTQYF
.	TRBJ2-1	TRBV6-5	CASSGPQYSYNEQFF
few	TRBJ1-5	TRBV12-5	CASGSSTDYSNQPQHF
.	TRBJ2-1	TRBV7-3	CASSNTGDAPVNEQFF
.	TRBJ2-7	TRBV30	CAWTPGGASDEQYF
.	TRBJ2-5	TRBV13	CATRAVFNAETQYF
.	TRBJ2-3	TRBV7-8	CASSLGQADTQYF
.	TRBJ1-2	TRBV28	CASSLGGDSYYGYTF
.	TRBJ1-1	TRBV27	CASSFGGTTEAFF
.	TRBJ1-3	TRBV12-5	CASGSTGNTIYF